A single sample is the source of the 8 T cell receptor beta chains below, sequenced in a study of Tregs in tolerant kidney transplant recipients. The nonmyeloablative bone marrow transplants came from related graft donors, with transient mixed chimerism. Assay: immunoSEQ multiplex PCR; the TCRdb copy retains only in-frame clones and omits some. Of about 81,000 clones listed, roughly 90% are singletons. The starting material was CD4+ T cells from blood (PBMCs), obtained 24 months after the transplant. The receptors were gathered from a human patient who received a combined kidney and bone marrow transplant. Certain T cells may be donor cells from the graft.

This chain links TRBV7-7 with TRBJ2-5; weak D call: TRBD1 (5 bases). With 2 bases removed from V and 4 bases from J, the gap between germline ends came to 11 bases. The germline V gene encodes CDR1 SSHAT and CDR2 FNYEAQ (reference sequence). The CDR3 has 14 residues. This chain's CDR3 is CASSLLGVGETQYF. CDR3 DNA: TGTGCCAGCAGCTTATTAGGGGTCGGAGAGACCCAGTACTTC.

In this sample, this clone turned up a few times. J is TRBJ2-1 and V is TRBV6-1, with 9 bases lining up with TRBD2. The V gene end was trimmed by 7 bases and the J gene end by 4 bases; junction bases not matched to a gene: 8. The length of the CDR3 is 15 residues. Germline V gene lookup returns CDR1 MNHNS and CDR2 SASEGT. The CDR3 DNA follows: TGTGCCAGCACAAGGGCGGGGGGGAAATACAATGAGCAGTTCTTC. It yields the protein CASTRAGGKYNEQFF.

This chain connects TRBV4-2 to TRBJ2-7; D is perhaps TRBD1 (5 bases). V was trimmed by 0 bases and J by 2 bases, leaving 17 bases between them. The CDR3 has 17 amino acids. The V gene's germline CDR1 is LGHNA and CDR2 YNFKEQ. CDR3 nucleotides: TGTGCCAGCAGCCAAGATCGGATAATGGGGCGGACCTACGAGCAGTACTTC. It yields the protein CASSQDRIMGRTYEQYF.

V is TRBV5-1 and J is TRBJ1-6; 7 nucleotides align to TRBD1. The CDR3 extends over 15 amino acids. Germline CDR1 and CDR2: SGHRS and YFSETQ. V lost 0 bases, J lost 6 bases, and 3 bases stayed unmatched. CDR3 sequence reads: CASSLGQGLNSPLHF. The CDR3 DNA is TGCGCCAGCAGCTTGGGACAGGGACTTAATTCACCCCTCCACTTT.

This chain connects TRBV19 to TRBJ2-2; possible D gene TRBD2, 5 bases. The CDR3 sequence is 12 residues long. V dropped 10 bases and J dropped 4 bases, with 10 bases sitting between them. The germline V gene has CDR1 LNHDA and CDR2 SQIVND (reference sequence). CDR3 residues: CATSSFTGELFF. The CDR3 DNA reads as TGTGCCACCTCTAGCTTCACCGGGGAGCTGTTTTTT.

V and J are TRBV7-3 and TRBJ2-1; TRBD2 aligns across 9 bases. Germline CDR1 and CDR2: SGHTA and FQGTGA. The CDR3 totals 15 residues. Trimming cost V 1 base and J 6 bases; bases outside gene matches: 4. The DNA for the CDR3 is TGTGCCAGCAGCTTAAGTCTAGCGGGGCGCAATGAGCAGTTCTTC. It codes for CASSLSLAGRNEQFF.

This clone has a handful of counts. V gene TRBV7-9 combines with J gene TRBJ2-7; 7 bases are shared with TRBD2. The CDR3 spans 14 residues. The V gene's germline CDR1 is SEHNR and CDR2 FQNEAQ (reference sequence). Losses at the gene ends were 3 bases for V and 1 base for J; bases not matched to a gene: 3. The CDR3 nucleotides read TGTGCCAGCAGCTTGGGGGGGACTTCCTACGAGCAGTACTTC. Translating gives CASSLGGTSYEQYF. Together with reference TRBV7-9 and TRBJ2-7, the CDR3 gives the full variable domain: DTGVSQNPRHKITKRGQNVTFRCDPISEHNRLYWYRQTLGQGPEFLTYFQNEAQLEKSRLLSDRFSAERPKGSFSTLEIQRTEQGDSAMYLCASSLGGTSYEQYFGPGTRLTVT.

The V call is TRBV5-6, the J call TRBJ2-7, with D possibly TRBD1 on 5 matching bases. V was pared by 5 bases and J by 2 bases, with 14 bases between. CDR1 SGHDT and CDR2 YYEEEE come from the germline V gene. CDR3 length: 14 amino acids. The CDR3: CASRNNRRTYEQYF. For the CDR3, the DNA is TGTGCCAGCAGGAATAACAGGCGTACCTACGAGCAGTACTTC.